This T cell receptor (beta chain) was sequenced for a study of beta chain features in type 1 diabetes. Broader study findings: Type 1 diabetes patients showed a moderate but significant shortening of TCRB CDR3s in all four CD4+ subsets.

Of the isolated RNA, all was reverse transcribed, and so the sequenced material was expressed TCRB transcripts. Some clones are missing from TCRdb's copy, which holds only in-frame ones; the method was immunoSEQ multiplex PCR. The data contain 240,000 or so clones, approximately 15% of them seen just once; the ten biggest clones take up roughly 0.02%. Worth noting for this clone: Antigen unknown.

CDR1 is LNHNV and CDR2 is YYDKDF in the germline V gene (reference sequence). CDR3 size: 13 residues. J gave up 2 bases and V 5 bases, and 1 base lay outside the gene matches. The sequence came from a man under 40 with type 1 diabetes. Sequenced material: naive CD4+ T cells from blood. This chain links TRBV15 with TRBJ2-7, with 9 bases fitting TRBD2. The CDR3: CATSGGRAYEQYF. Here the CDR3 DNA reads TGTGCCACCAGCGGCGGGAGGGCCTACGAGCAGTACTTC.